The 27 T cell receptor beta chains below all came from one sample that was sequenced in a study of cytomegalovirus exposure and HLA in healthy donors. The study ran its PCR with 60 Vbeta and 13 Jbeta primers. Here immunoSEQ multiplex PCR was the method, and the copy in TCRdb shows in-frame clones only, minus some. Among 170,000 or so clones listed, around four fifths were seen once. The sequenced sample consisted of PBMCs. The receptors derive from a man aged 45-60 years in good health and CMV-seronegative.

The rearrangement uses TRBV5-1 and TRBJ1-2; tentative D call: TRBD1 (6 bases). CDR3 size: 17 residues. Germline CDR1 is SGHRS and CDR2 is YFSETQ. V lost 0 bases and J 7 bases, leaving 22 bases between the germline ends. CDR3 nucleotide sequence: TGCGCCAGCAGCTTGGAGGGTGGACAGCGTGGGGGAGCTGGCTACACCTTC. Its translation is CASSLEGGQRGGAGYTF.

This rearrangement joins TRBV7-9 to TRBJ1-5, with 9 bases that match TRBD1. Germline CDR1 reads SEHNR; CDR2 reads FQNEAQ (reference sequence). The CDR3 spans 16 residues. After removal of 1 base from V and 5 bases from J, the junction contained 6 bases not matched to a gene. The CDR3 region is CASSLGTDRGYQPQHF. CDR3 nucleotides: TGTGCCAGCAGCTTAGGCACGGACAGGGGATATCAGCCCCAGCATTTT.

This clone was seen a handful of times. This chain uses TRBV11-2 with TRBJ2-7, with 11 nucleotides matching TRBD1. V lost 4 bases and J lost 5; bases outside the gene matches: 4. The CDR3 is made up of 14 amino acids. Germline V CDR1 and CDR2: SGHAT, FQNNGV. The CDR3 DNA is TGTGCCAGCAGCTCGGCGGGACAGGGGGACGAGCAGTACTTC. Translation: CASSSAGQGDEQYF. The full variable domain, in which reference TRBV11-2 and TRBJ2-7 provide the parts outside the CDR3, is EAGVAQSPRYKIIEKRQSVAFWCNPISGHATLYWYQQILGQGPKLLIQFQNNGVVDDSQLPKDRFSAERLKGVDSTLKIQPAKLEDSAVYLCASSSAGQGDEQYFGPGTRLTVT.

This rearrangement joins TRBV11-2 to TRBJ2-2; the D is unclear. Trimming took off 1 base at V and 0 bases at J, with 12 bases between the two ends. The CDR3 runs 17 residues. The germline CDR1 and CDR2 sequences are SGHAT and FQNNGV. For the CDR3, the DNA is TGTGCCAGCAGCTTAGGAGGTAGCACTACGAACACCGGGGAGCTGTTTTTT. This sequence encodes CASSLGGSTTNTGELFF.

J is TRBJ1-1 and V is TRBV5-1; D gene ambiguous. This CDR3 has 13 residues. CDR1 is SGHRS and CDR2 is YFSETQ in the germline V gene. Trimming pared 3 bases from V and 0 bases from J, leaving 6 bases between. The CDR3 sequence is CASSWQLNTEAFF. CDR3 sequence (DNA): TGCGCCAGCAGCTGGCAATTGAACACTGAAGCTTTCTTT.

The gene calls are TRBV7-9 and TRBJ2-5, with TRBD2 identical over 11 bases. Trimming cost V 4 bases and J 5 bases; bases outside gene matches: 15. Germline lookup yields CDR1 SEHNR and CDR2 FQNEAQ (reference sequence). The CDR3 loop spans 18 amino acids. In DNA, the CDR3 is TGTGCCAGCAGCTCGGTACTAGCGGGAGTGGTGTATGGGGAGACCCAGTACTTC. Encoded protein: CASSSVLAGVVYGETQYF.

This clone was seen just once. The chain links TRBV18 to TRBJ2-5; 11 nucleotides agree with TRBD2. The DNA matches TRBJ2-7 better at its end, which makes the J call doubtful. This CDR3 contains 18 residues. Germline CDR1 KGHSH, CDR2 LQKENI. In nucleotides, the CDR3 is TGTGCCAGCTCACCCCCGGGACTAGCGGCGCCTAGCTCCTACGAGCAGTACTTC. It is translated as CASSPPGLAAPSSYEQYF.

The rearrangement uses TRBV7-2 and TRBJ1-3, with 7 bases lining up with TRBD1. V dropped 7 bases and J dropped 0; count of bases not matched to a gene: 9. This CDR3 has 16 amino acids. Germline CDR1 is SGHTA and CDR2 is FQGNSA. The DNA for the CDR3 is TGTGCCAGCACCTGGACAGGTGCCCCCTCTGGAAACACCATATATTTT. Its protein product is CASTWTGAPSGNTIYF.

The rearrangement joins TRBV28 to TRBJ2-2; possible D gene TRBD1, 5 bases. V dropped 4 bases and J dropped 5 bases, with 8 bases sitting between them. The CDR3 extends over 13 amino acids. Germline-derived CDR1 and CDR2 are MDHEN and SYDVKM. Here the CDR3 DNA reads TGTGCCAGCAGTTCGACAGCGACCGGGGAGCTGTTTTTT. Translating gives CASSSTATGELFF.

The chain joins TRBV5-6 to TRBJ2-5, with 8 bases identical to TRBD1. Germline V CDR1 and CDR2: SGHDT, YYEEEE. Trimming at V came to 3 bases and at J to 7 bases, leaving 11 bases not matched to a gene. This CDR3 region has 15 residues. CDR3 sequence reads: CASSSPRGQGRTQYF. The CDR3, as DNA: TGTGCCAGCAGCTCCCCTCGCGGACAGGGTAGGACCCAGTACTTC.

With respect to this clone: One end of the junction fails to match germline, which may point to a read error. V and J are TRBV7-7 and TRBJ2-7; 7 bases line up with TRBD2. The CDR3 loop spans 13 amino acids. Germline V gene lookup returns CDR1 SSHAT and CDR2 FNYEAQ (reference sequence). CDR3 in amino acids: CASSLTSVHEQYF. The CDR3 bases are TGTGCTAGCAGCTTAACTAGCGTCCACGAGCAGTACTTC.

This chain connects TRBV11-2 to TRBJ2-5, with 9 bases aligning to TRBD1. Germline CDR1 SGHAT, CDR2 FQNNGV. Trimming at V came to 5 bases and at J to 0 bases, leaving 7 bases not matched to a gene. There are 16 residues in the CDR3. In DNA form, the CDR3 reads TGTGCCAGCAGCATACACAGGGGGCTTGACCAAGAGACCCAGTACTTC. Residues: CASSIHRGLDQETQYF.

The V gene is TRBV6-5, the J gene TRBJ1-3, with unresolved D. CDR3 size: 14 residues. CDR1 and CDR2 (germline): MNHEY, SVGAGI. V was cut by 4 bases and J by 0 bases, with 7 bases left in between. DNA for the CDR3: TGTGCCAGCAGTTCCGTTATCTCTGGAAACACCATATATTTT. It is translated as CASSSVISGNTIYF.

The chain couples TRBV7-9 to TRBJ1-6; TRBD1 is a possible D gene (5 bases). V was clipped by 5 bases and J by 7 bases, with 12 bases between them. This CDR3 has 14 amino acids. The germline CDR1 and CDR2 sequences are SEHNR and FQNEAQ (reference sequence). CDR3 DNA: TGTGCCAGCAGCCGTCGACAGTTGAATTCACCCCTCCACTTT. It is translated as CASSRRQLNSPLHF. Filled out from reference TRBV7-9 and TRBJ1-6, the complete variable domain reads DTGVSQNPRHKITKRGQNVTFRCDPISEHNRLYWYRQTLGQGPEFLTYFQNEAQLEKSRLLSDRFSAERPKGSFSTLEIQRTEQGDSAMYLCASSRRQLNSPLHFGNGTRLTVT.

This sequence joins TRBV7-3 and TRBJ1-3; D uncertain. The CDR3 has 15 residues. V was cut by 1 base and J by 3 bases, with 10 bases left in between. Germline V gene sequence: CDR1 SGHTA, CDR2 FQGTGA. The CDR3 loop is CASSLSGSYGNTIYF. The CDR3 region has the DNA TGTGCCAGCAGCTTAAGTGGGAGCTATGGAAACACCATATATTTT.

The genes are TRBV6-5 and TRBJ2-7; D call uncertain. There are 13 residues in the CDR3. Germline loops: CDR1 MNHEY, CDR2 SVGAGI. Trimming took 5 bases from V and 3 from J, leaving 11 bases between them. CDR3 loop: CASSPRGDYEQYF. CDR3 coding DNA: TGTGCCAGCAGTCCTCGTGGAGACTACGAGCAGTACTTC.

This clone appeared a few times. The chain combines TRBV7-9 with TRBJ1-3, with 9 bases matching TRBD1. V lost 5 bases to trimming and J lost 4 bases; unmatched junction nucleotides: 18. CDR1 is SEHNR and CDR2 is FQNEAQ in the germline V gene (reference sequence). This CDR3 is 19 amino acids long. The CDR3 loop reads CASSPRGDRVPPAGNTIYF. The CDR3 region has the DNA TGTGCCAGCAGCCCCCGGGGGGACAGGGTTCCCCCTGCGGGAAACACCATATATTTT.

The rearrangement uses TRBV18 and TRBJ1-2; TRBD1 might be the D (5 bases). The CDR3 sequence is 14 residues long. The germline V gene has CDR1 KGHSH and CDR2 LQKENI. The V and J ends lost 4 bases and 4 bases respectively, with 13 bases between them. The DNA of the CDR3 is TGTGCCAGCTCACGAGCCGACAGCAGCTATGGCTACACCTTC. Encoded protein: CASSRADSSYGYTF.

The genes are TRBV30 and TRBJ2-7; a possible D gene is TRBD1 (6 bases). CDR1 and CDR2 (germline): GTSNPN, SVGIG (reference sequence). The CDR3 has 12 amino acids. Trimming cost V 2 bases and J 9 bases, with 14 bases left between them. CDR3 bases: TGTGCCTGGAGTCGAACAGGGCTTTGGCAGTACTTC. It codes for CAWSRTGLWQYF.

This clone was seen once. The CDR3 sequence: CASSLVGWQSTDTQYF. CDR3 coding DNA: TGCGCCAGCAGCTTGGTGGGCTGGCAAAGCACAGATACGCAGTATTTT. The chain uses TRBV5-1 and TRBJ2-3, with no clear D. The CDR3 contains 16 residues. Trimming took off 0 bases at V and 0 bases at J, with 11 bases between the two ends. CDR1 and CDR2 from the germline V gene are SGHRS and YFSETQ. The full variable domain, its missing parts supplied by reference TRBV5-1 and TRBJ2-3, is KAGVTQTPRYLIKTRGQQVTLSCSPISGHRSVSWYQQTPGQGLQFLFEYFSETQRNKGNFPGRFSGRQFSNSRSEMNVSTLELGDSALYLCASSLVGWQSTDTQYFGPGTRLTVL.

This clone occurred a few times. V usage is TRBV19 and J usage is TRBJ2-7; TRBD1 agrees at 7 bases. CDR3 length: 16 amino acids. The junction had 13 bases not matched to a gene; V was cut back by 1 base and J by 7 bases. Germline CDR1 and CDR2: LNHDA and SQIVND (reference sequence). The CDR3 nucleotides are TGTGCCAGTAGTATAGTCCCGGGACAGAGACAGGAGGAGCAGTACTTC. The encoded protein is CASSIVPGQRQEEQYF. The full variable domain, completed using reference TRBV19 and TRBJ2-7, is DGGITQSPKYLFRKEGQNVTLSCEQNLNHDAMYWYRQDPGQGLRLIYYSQIVNDFQKGDIAEGYSVSREKKESFPLTVTSAQKNPTAFYLCASSIVPGQRQEEQYFGPGTRLTVT.

This clone was found a few times. The J gene is TRBJ2-1, the V gene TRBV30, with 7 bases aligning to TRBD1. CDR1 and CDR2 (germline): GTSNPN, SVGIG (reference sequence). V dropped 0 bases and J dropped 5; count of bases not matched to a gene: 13. The CDR3 contains 17 residues. The CDR3 region has the DNA TGTGCCTGGAGTGTAGGCCGGGGCAGGGGGTTGGACAATGAGCAGTTCTTC. The encoded protein is CAWSVGRGRGLDNEQFF.

This sequence joins TRBV6-4 and TRBJ1-1; D gene uncertain. CDR3 size: 13 residues. V was pared by 4 bases and J by 1 base, with 7 bases between. CDR1 and CDR2 from the germline V gene are MRHNA and SNTAGT. This CDR3 reads CASSAVGNTEAFF. The CDR3 coding sequence is TGTGCCAGCAGTGCGGTTGGGAACACTGAAGCTTTCTTT.

The gene calls are TRBV29-1 and TRBJ2-1; D not certain. With 7 bases removed from V and 3 bases from J, the gap between germline ends came to 16 bases. This CDR3 is built from 14 residues. Looked up from germline, CDR1 is SQVTM and CDR2 is ANQGSEA. For the CDR3, the DNA is TGCAGCGCGCCCATCACTACCAGCTACAATGAGCAGTTCTTC. Its protein is CSAPITTSYNEQFF.

The gene calls are TRBV5-1 and TRBJ1-1, with TRBD1 as a possible D gene (5 bases). The CDR3 runs to 15 residues. V was cut by 0 bases and J by 1 base, with 10 bases left in between. CDR1 is SGHRS, CDR2 YFSETQ, per germline. The CDR3 loop is CASSLEGHTNTEAFF. For the CDR3, the DNA is TGCGCCAGCAGCTTGGAAGGACATACGAACACTGAAGCTTTCTTT.

The genes are TRBV6-1 and TRBJ2-7, with 8 positions matching TRBD1. The CDR3 consists of 15 residues. V dropped 6 bases and J dropped 7; count of bases not matched to a gene: 14. The germline V gene has CDR1 MNHNS and CDR2 SASEGT. The CDR3 here is CASRPTGTGPSEQYF. The CDR3 DNA reads as TGTGCCAGCAGGCCTACCGGGACAGGCCCGAGTGAGCAGTACTTC.

The chain has TRBV7-6 and TRBJ1-1; 11 bases align to TRBD1. This CDR3 spans 17 amino acids. CDR1 is SGHVS and CDR2 is FNYEAQ in the germline V gene. Losses at the gene ends were 5 bases for V and 3 bases for J; bases not matched to a gene: 11. The CDR3: CASSLPGQGGRYTEAFF. The CDR3 nucleotides are TGTGCCAGCAGCCTCCCGGGACAGGGGGGACGTTACACTGAAGCTTTCTTT.